This TCR beta chain was recovered during a study of T cells in Graves' hyperthyroidism and ophthalmopathy. Findings and limits, study-wide: Blood also held most thyroid clonotypes expanded beyond 0.001.

The investigators amplified TCR beta CDR3 regions from RNA transcripts. Initially, a first-round RT-PCR of the TCR CDR3 employed the HTBI primer set. TCRdb recomputed calls from the multiplex PCR reads with MiXCR, one row per CDR3 protein. Of more than 600,000 distinct CDR3 sequences listed, 16% are singletons. A note on this clonotype: What it recognizes is unknown.

This sequence was found in a man between 18 and 35 years old with Graves' hyperthyroidism. The sample consisted of blood.

The CDR3 here is CASSIAEARANEQFF. The CDR3 DNA is TGTGCCAGTAGTATAGCGGAGGCCCGGGCCAATGAGCAGTTCTTC. V is TRBV19 and J is TRBJ2-1; the D gene is possibly TRBD2 (5 bases). CDR3 size: 15 residues. V dropped 1 base and J dropped 6 bases, with 13 bases sitting between them. From germline, CDR1 is LNHDA and CDR2 SQIVND (reference sequence).